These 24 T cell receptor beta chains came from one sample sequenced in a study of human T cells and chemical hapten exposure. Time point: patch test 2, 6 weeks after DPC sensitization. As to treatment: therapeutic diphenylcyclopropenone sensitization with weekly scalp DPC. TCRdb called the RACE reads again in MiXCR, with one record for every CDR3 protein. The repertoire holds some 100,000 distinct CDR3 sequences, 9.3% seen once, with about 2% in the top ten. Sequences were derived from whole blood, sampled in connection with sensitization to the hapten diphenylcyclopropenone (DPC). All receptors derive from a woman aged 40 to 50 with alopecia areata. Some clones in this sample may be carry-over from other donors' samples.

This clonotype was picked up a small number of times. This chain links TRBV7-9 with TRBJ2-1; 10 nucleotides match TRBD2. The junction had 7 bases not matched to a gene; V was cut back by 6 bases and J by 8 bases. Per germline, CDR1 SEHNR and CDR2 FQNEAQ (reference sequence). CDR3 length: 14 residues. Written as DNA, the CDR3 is TGTGCCAGCAGTTGGACTAGCGGTGGCTATGAGCAGTTCTTC. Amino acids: CASSWTSGGYEQFF.

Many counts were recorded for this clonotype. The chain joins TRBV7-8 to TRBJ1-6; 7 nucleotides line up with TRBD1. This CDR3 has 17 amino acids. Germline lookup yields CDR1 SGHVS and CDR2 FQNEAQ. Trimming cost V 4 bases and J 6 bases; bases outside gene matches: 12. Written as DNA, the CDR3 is TGTGCCAGCAGCTCGTTGAACTTAGGGACAGCTAATTCACCCCTCCACTTT. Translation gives CASSSLNLGTANSPLHF.

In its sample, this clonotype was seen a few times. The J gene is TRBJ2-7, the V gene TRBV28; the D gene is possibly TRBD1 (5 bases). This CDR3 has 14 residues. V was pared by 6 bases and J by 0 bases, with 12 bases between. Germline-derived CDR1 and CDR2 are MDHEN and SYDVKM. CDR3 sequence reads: CASRSGSTSYEQYF. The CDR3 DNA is TGTGCCAGCAGGTCAGGGTCAACCTCCTACGAGCAGTACTTC. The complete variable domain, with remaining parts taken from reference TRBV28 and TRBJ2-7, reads DVKVTQSSRYLVKRTGEKVFLECVQDMDHENMFWYRQDPGLGLRLIYFSYDVKMKEKGDIPEGYSVSREKKERFSLILESASTNQTSMYLCASRSGSTSYEQYFGPGTRLTVT.

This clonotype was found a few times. CDR3 sequence: CASSVRVAGAGTDTQYF. The CDR3 DNA reads TGTGCCAGCAGCGTAAGGGTAGCGGGAGCGGGCACAGATACGCAGTATTTT. The V call is TRBV9, the J call TRBJ2-3; TRBD2 matches 9 bases. The CDR3 runs to 17 residues. CDR1 is SGDLS, CDR2 YYNGEE, per germline. After removal of 1 base from V and 1 base from J, the junction contained 7 bases not matched to a gene.

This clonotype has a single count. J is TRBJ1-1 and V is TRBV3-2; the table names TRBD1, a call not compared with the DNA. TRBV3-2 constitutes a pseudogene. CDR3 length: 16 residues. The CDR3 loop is CASSQEKGQGATRGFF. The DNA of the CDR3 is TGTGCCAGCAGCCAAGAAAAGGGACAGGGGGCGACGAGGGGTTTCTTT.

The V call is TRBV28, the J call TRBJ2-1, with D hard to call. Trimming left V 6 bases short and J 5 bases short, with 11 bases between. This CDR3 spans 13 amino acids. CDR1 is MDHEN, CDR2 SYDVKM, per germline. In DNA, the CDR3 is TGTGCCAGCAGCCCCCCAGGACACAATGAGCAGTTCTTC. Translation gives CASSPPGHNEQFF.

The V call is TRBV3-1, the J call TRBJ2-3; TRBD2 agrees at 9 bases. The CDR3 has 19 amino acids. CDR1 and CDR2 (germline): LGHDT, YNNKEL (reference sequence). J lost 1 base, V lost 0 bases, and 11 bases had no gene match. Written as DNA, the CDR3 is TGTGCCAGCAGCCAAGAGACTAGCGGTCCGACTACCCGCACAGATACGCAGTATTTT. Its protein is CASSQETSGPTTRTDTQYF.

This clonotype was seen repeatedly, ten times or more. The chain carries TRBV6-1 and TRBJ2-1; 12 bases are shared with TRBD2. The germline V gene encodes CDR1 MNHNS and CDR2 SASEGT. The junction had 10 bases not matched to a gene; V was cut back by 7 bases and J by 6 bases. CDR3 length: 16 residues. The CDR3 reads CASTGLAGWGPNEQFF. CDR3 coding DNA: TGTGCCAGCACGGGACTAGCGGGTTGGGGGCCCAATGAGCAGTTCTTC.

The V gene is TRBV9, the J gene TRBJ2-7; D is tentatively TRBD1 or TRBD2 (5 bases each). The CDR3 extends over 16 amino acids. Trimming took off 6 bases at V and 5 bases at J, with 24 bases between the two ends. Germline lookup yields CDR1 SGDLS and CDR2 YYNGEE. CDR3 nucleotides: TGTGCCAGCAATATCCGTCCGGGACGGAGAACCCACGAGCAGTACTTC. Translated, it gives CASNIRPGRRTHEQYF.

The CDR3 spells CASSFGNSGAQHF. CDR3 in DNA: TGTGCCAGCAGTTTCGGGAATTCGGGGGCCCAGCATTTT. This rearrangement joins TRBV28 to TRBJ1-5; TRBD1 is a possible D gene (5 bases). CDR3 length equals 13 residues. CDR1 and CDR2 (germline): MDHEN, SYDVKM. Trimming shortened V by 3 bases and J by 11 bases, and 14 bases separated the two germline ends.

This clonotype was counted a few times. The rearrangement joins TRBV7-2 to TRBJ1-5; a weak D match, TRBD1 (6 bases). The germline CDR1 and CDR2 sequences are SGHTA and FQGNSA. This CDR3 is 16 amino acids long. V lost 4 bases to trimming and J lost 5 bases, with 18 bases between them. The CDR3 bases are TGTGCCAGCAGCTCCCAAACAGGGCTTACCCATCAGCCCCAGCATTTT. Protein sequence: CASSSQTGLTHQPQHF.

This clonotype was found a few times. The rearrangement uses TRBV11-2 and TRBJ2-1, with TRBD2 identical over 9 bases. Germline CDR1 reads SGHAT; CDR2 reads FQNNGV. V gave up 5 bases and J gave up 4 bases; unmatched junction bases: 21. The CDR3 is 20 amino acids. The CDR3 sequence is CASSGKTSGYAQASYNEQFF. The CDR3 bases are TGTGCCAGCAGCGGAAAAACTAGCGGGTATGCTCAAGCATCATACAATGAGCAGTTCTTC.

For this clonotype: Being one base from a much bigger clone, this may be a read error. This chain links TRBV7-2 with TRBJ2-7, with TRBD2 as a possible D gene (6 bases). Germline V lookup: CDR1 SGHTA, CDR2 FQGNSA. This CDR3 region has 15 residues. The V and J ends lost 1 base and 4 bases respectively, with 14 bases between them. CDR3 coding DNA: TGTGCCAGCAGCTTAGAAACGGGAGAGTGGTACGAGCAGTACTTC. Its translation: CASSLETGEWYEQYF.

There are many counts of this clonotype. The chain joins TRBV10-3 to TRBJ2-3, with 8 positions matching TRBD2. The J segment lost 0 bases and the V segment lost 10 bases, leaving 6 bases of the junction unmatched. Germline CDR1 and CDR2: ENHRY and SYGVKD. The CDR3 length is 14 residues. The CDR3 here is CASEAGASTDTQYF. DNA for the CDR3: TGTGCCAGCGAAGCGGGAGCTAGCACAGATACGCAGTATTTT.

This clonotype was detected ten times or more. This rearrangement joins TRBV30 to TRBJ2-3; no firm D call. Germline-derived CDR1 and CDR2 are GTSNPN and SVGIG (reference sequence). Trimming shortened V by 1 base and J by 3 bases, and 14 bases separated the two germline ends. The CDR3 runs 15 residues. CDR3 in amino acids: CAWSGDQTGTDTQYF. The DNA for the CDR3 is TGTGCCTGGAGTGGCGACCAAACCGGTACAGATACGCAGTATTTT.

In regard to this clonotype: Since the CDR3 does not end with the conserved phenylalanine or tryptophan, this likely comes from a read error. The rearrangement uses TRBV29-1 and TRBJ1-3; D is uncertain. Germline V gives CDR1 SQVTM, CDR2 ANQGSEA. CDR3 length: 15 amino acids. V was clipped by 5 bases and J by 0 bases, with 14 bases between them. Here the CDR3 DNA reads TGCAGCGTTCTCCCGGACGTATCCTCTGGAAACACCATATATTAT. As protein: CSVLPDVSSGNTIYY.

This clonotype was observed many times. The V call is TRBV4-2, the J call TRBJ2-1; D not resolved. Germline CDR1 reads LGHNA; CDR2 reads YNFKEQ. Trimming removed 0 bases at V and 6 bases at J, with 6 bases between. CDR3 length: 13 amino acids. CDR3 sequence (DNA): TGTGCCAGCAGCCAAGATCGAGCCAATGAGCAGTTCTTC. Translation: CASSQDRANEQFF.

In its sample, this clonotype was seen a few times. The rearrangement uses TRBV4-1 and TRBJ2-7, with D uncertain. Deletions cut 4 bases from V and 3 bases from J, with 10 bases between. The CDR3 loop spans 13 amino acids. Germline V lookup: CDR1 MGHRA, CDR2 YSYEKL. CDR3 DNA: TGCGCCAGCAGCCTGACATCGAACTACGAGCAGTACTTC. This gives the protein CASSLTSNYEQYF.

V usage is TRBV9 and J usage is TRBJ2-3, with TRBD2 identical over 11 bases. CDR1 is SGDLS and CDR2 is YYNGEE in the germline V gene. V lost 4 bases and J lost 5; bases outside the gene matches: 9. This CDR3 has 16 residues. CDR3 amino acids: CASSSSGRWLGDTQYF. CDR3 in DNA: TGTGCCAGCAGCTCTAGCGGGAGGTGGCTCGGAGATACGCAGTATTTT.

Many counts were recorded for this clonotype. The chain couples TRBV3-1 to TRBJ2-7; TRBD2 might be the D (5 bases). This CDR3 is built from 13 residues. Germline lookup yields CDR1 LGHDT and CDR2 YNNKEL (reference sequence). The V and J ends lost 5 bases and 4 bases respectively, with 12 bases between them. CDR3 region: CASSSRAPYEQYF. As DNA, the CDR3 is TGTGCCAGCAGCTCGAGGGCCCCATACGAGCAGTACTTC.

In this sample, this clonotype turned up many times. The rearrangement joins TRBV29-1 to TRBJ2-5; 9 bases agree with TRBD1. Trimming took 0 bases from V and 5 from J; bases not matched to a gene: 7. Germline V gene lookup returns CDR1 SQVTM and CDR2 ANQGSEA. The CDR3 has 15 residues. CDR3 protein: CSVEDRGTGSETQYF. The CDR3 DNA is TGCAGCGTTGAAGATCGGGGGACAGGGTCGGAGACCCAGTACTTC.

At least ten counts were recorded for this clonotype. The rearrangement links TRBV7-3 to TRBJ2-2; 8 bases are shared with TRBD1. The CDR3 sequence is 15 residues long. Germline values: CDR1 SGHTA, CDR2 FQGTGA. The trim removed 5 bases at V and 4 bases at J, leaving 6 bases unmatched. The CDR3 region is CASSPGGAGTGELFF. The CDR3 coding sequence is TGTGCCAGCAGCCCAGGGGGCGCGGGCACCGGGGAGCTGTTTTTT. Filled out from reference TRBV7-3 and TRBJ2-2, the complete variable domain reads GAGVSQTPSNKVTEKGKYVELRCDPISGHTALYWYRQSLGQGPEFLIYFQGTGAADDSGLPNDRFFAVRPEGSVSTLKIQRTERGDSAVYLCASSPGGAGTGELFFGEGSRLTVL.

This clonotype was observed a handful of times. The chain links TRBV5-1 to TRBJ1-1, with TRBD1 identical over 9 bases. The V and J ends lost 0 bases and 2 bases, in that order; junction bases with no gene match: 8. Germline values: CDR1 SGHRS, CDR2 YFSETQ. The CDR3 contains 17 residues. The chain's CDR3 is CASSLARTGVTNTEAFF. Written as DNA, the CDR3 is TGCGCCAGCAGCTTGGCCCGGACAGGGGTAACCAACACTGAAGCTTTCTTT.

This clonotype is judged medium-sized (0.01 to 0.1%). The CDR3: CATSDTSGSTDTQYF. In nucleotides, the CDR3 is TGTGCCACCAGTGACACTAGCGGGAGCACAGATACGCAGTATTTT. The V gene is TRBV24-1, the J gene TRBJ2-3, with TRBD2 matching 9 bases. Trimming at V came to 4 bases and at J to 0 bases, leaving 1 base not matched to a gene. The CDR3 has 15 residues. Germline-derived CDR1 and CDR2 are KGHDR and SFDVKD.